This TCR beta chain originates from a study of blood T cells in healthy people across ages. This CDR3 contains 15 residues. Trimming took 5 bases from V and 2 from J; bases not matched to a gene: 6. Germline lookup yields CDR1 SEHNR and CDR2 FQNEAQ (reference sequence). Comments on this clonotype: Its antigen is still unknown.

It was with a sample-barcoded 5' primer and a J-beta primer mix that a second PCR of roughly 6 to 12 cycles was run. TCRdb recomputed calls from the 5' RACE reads with MiXCR, one row per CDR3 protein. The profile covers around 1,700,000 distinct CDR3 sequences, with over 25% appearing a single time and 7.7% taken by the ten largest. Findings and limits, study-wide: The study lacked donor CMV status, which possibly confounded expanded clonotype changes.

The chain joins TRBV7-9 to TRBJ2-3; 8 bases align to TRBD2. The sequenced sample was blood. This TCR derives from a woman younger than 45 in good health. The CDR3 DNA reads as TGTGCCAGCAGCCCGGGGGGGCAAATCACAGATACGCAGTATTTT. Translated, it gives CASSPGGQITDTQYF.